Listed below are T cell receptor beta chains from one sample, sequenced in a study of blood T cell repertoires in COVID-19. Profiling relied on immunoSEQ multiplex PCR, and the TCRdb table lists in-frame clones only, not all of them. The data show about 140,000 clones, with about 88% seen just once and approximately 5.4% held by the top ten. Sequencing input: peripheral blood. The receptors come from a human donor in a cohort sampled during active COVID-19. Each CDR3 is given with its conserved first and last residue. Clone size, where shown, is once, few, many, or a class for clones that have expanded.

TRBJ2-7 | TRBV30 | . | CAWRKGQGGEQYF
TRBJ2-7 | TRBV5-8 | . | CASSLGDRGYEQYF
TRBJ1-1 | TRBV7-2 | . | CASSLRGGQRFAENTEAFF
TRBJ2-3 | TRBV7-8 | . | CASSPPGGDTDTQYF
TRBJ2-3 | TRBV7-3 | . | CASSLVTSSLSTDTQYF
TRBJ1-5 | TRBV10-3 | . | CAISRTGGDQPQHF
TRBJ2-2 | TRBV7-9 | . | CASSLGANTGELFF
TRBJ2-7 | TRBV5-1 | . | CASRFKRVGTYEQYF
TRBJ2-5 | TRBV29-1 | . | CSVGGGRRTQYF
TRBJ2-7 | TRBV5-1 | . | CASSDAGTGPYEQYF
TRBJ2-3 | TRBV9 | . | CASSEGATGATDTQYF
TRBJ1-5 | TRBV3-1/TRBV3-2 | . | CASSPTNSNQPQHF
TRBJ2-7 | TRBV7-9 | . | CASSAGLAGGPVEQYF
TRBJ2-2 | TRBV7-2 | . | CASSLMLGRDTGELFF
TRBJ2-1 | TRBV5-1 | . | CASSLGGGPYNEQFF
TRBJ2-1 | TRBV7-7 | many | CASSLGGTGNNEQFF